The 18 T cell receptor beta chains below all came from one sample that was sequenced in a study of T cells expressing NK-cell markers (dated by TCRdb to 2018 to 2021). Library creation used 5' RACE. Sequencing relied on an Illumina HiSeq 2000. Each CDR3 protein sequence appears as one entry after TCRdb reprocessed the reads, and no DNA is included. This sample's table has entries for about 400,000 distinct CDR3 sequences. The ten largest clones represent about 10% of the sample. Sequenced sample: blood T cells: a sorted CD56 or NKG2C T cell subset, CD4+ or CD8+ T cells, or bulk PBMC T cells (not recorded which). These receptors all stem from a woman in her forties or fifties in good health. Donor details come from another sample of the same person, matched by shared clones.

The V gene is TRBV29-1, the J gene TRBJ1-2; no DNA is available, so the TRBD1 call from TCRdb remains unchecked. Germline CDR1 reads SQVTM; CDR2 reads ANQGSEA. The CDR3 totals 13 residues. The chain's CDR3 is CSVSDRPNYGYTF.

The chain combines TRBV5-1 with TRBJ2-2. Germline CDR1 is SGHRS and CDR2 is YFSETQ. The CDR3 covers 14 residues. The CDR3 protein is CASSSFGNTGELFF. Combining the CDR3 with reference TRBV5-1 and TRBJ2-2 gives the whole variable domain KAGVTQTPRYLIKTRGQQVTLSCSPISGHRSVSWYQQTPGQGLQFLFEYFSETQRNKGNFPGRFSGRQFSNSRSEMNVSTLELGDSALYLCASSSFGNTGELFFGEGSRLTVL.

This chain joins TRBV2 and TRBJ2-7; no DNA is available, so the TRBD1 call from TCRdb remains unchecked. Germline V CDR1 and CDR2: SNHLY, FYNNEI. This CDR3 has 13 amino acids. The CDR3 region is CASIRTALYEQYF.

The genes are TRBV9 and TRBJ1-4. The CDR3 contains 14 residues. In germline, CDR1 is SGDLS, CDR2 YYNGEE. CDR3 protein: CASSVLPEVEKLFF.

The rearrangement links TRBV29-1 to TRBJ2-1. CDR1 and CDR2 (germline): SQVTM, ANQGSEA. This CDR3 spans 11 amino acids. The CDR3: CSAVWDNEQFF.

V gene TRBV4-1 combines with J gene TRBJ1-6; TCRdb selects TRBD1, and the lack of DNA leaves this call unchecked. CDR3 size: 18 residues. The germline V gene has CDR1 MGHRA and CDR2 YSYEKL. The CDR3: CASSYQEGTQGRGSPLHF.

The chain joins TRBV12-3 or TRBV12-4 to TRBJ1-5; TCRdb's D call of TRBD1 is untestable without DNA. The CDR3 sequence is 15 residues long. CDR3: CASTGTGGLNQPQHF.

The J gene is TRBJ1-2, the V gene TRBV30; the D gene TCRdb calls, TRBD1, cannot be checked with no DNA. CDR3 size: 11 residues. The germline V gene has CDR1 GTSNPN and CDR2 SVGIG (reference sequence). The CDR3 region is CAWSAREGYTF.

The chain joins TRBV7-2 to TRBJ1-3. Germline values: CDR1 SGHTA, CDR2 FQGNSA. This CDR3 is 15 amino acids long. The CDR3: CASSQYTGPGNTIYF.

CDR3 region: CASSARAEHNEQFF. V gene TRBV9 combines with J gene TRBJ2-1; TCRdb names TRBD2, which stays unverified in the absence of DNA. The CDR3 runs 14 residues. Germline assignment: CDR1 SGDLS and CDR2 YYNGEE. The complete variable domain, with remaining parts taken from reference TRBV9 and TRBJ2-1, reads DSGVTQTPKHLITATGQRVTLRCSPRSGDLSVYWYQQSLDQGLQFLIQYYNGEERAKGNILERFSAQQFPDLHSELNLSSLELGDSALYFCASSARAEHNEQFFGPGTRLTVL.

This chain uses TRBV4-1 with TRBJ2-1; TCRdb reports TRBD2, a call that lacks DNA to check it against. Germline assignment: CDR1 MGHRA and CDR2 YSYEKL. The CDR3 is made up of 16 amino acids. The CDR3 spells CASSQEELAGNNEQFF.

The chain carries TRBV6-1 and TRBJ1-1. This CDR3 spans 15 amino acids. The V gene's germline CDR1 is MNHNS and CDR2 SASEGT. CDR3 residues: CASSELGIQNTEAFF.

The chain combines TRBV12-3 or TRBV12-4 with TRBJ2-1; checking the TCRdb D call of TRBD2 is not possible without DNA. This CDR3 spans 16 amino acids. CDR3: CASREGLAPSYNEQFF.

V and J are TRBV29-1 and TRBJ2-3; TCRdb's D call, TRBD2, is unchecked because there is no DNA. Germline assignment: CDR1 SQVTM and CDR2 ANQGSEA. There are 14 residues in the CDR3. The CDR3 loop reads CSVEDSGYTDTQYF.

This chain links TRBV5-1 with TRBJ2-1; absent DNA, TCRdb's TRBD2 call cannot be checked. The V gene's germline CDR1 is SGHRS and CDR2 YFSETQ. The CDR3 loop spans 15 amino acids. This CDR3 reads CASSSGTSGYNEQFF.

The V call is TRBV5-1, the J call TRBJ2-7; as DNA is missing, the TRBD1 call by TCRdb cannot be tested. CDR1 and CDR2 from the germline V gene are SGHRS and YFSETQ. CDR3 length equals 14 residues. The CDR3: CASSGTGQGYEQYF.

V is TRBV28 and J is TRBJ2-3; lacking DNA, the TRBD2 call made by TCRdb goes unchecked. The CDR3 has 17 residues. Germline V lookup: CDR1 MDHEN, CDR2 SYDVKM. CDR3 sequence: CASIPMKAGGGTDTQYF. Full variable domain (rest looked up from reference TRBV28 and TRBJ2-3): DVKVTQSSRYLVKRTGEKVFLECVQDMDHENMFWYRQDPGLGLRLIYFSYDVKMKEKGDIPEGYSVSREKKERFSLILESASTNQTSMYLCASIPMKAGGGTDTQYFGPGTRLTVL.

The chain uses TRBV10-3 and TRBJ2-2. CDR1 is ENHRY, CDR2 SYGVKD, per germline. The CDR3 is 13 residues long. CDR3 loop: CAISENGSGELFF.